Ten or more counts support the clone carrying this T cell receptor (beta chain). The antigen is undetermined. This sample stems from a study of PD-1 blockade in classical Hodgkin lymphoma. The V end lost 6 bases, the J end lost 2 bases, and 11 bases lay between the germline ends. This CDR3 comprises 13 residues. Germline lookup yields CDR1 SGHTA and CDR2 FQGNSA. Broader study findings: Sources of repertoire differences remain undefined, possibly disease activity or prior therapy. Newly diagnosed patients were reported to start with lower TCR diversity than healthy donors. The CD4+ diversity rise by C4D1 was clearest in complete responders. Excluded were patients who started nivolumab under 1 year after ASCT, a group that had lower diversity.

The time point was: cycle 4 day 1 (C4D1), after less than 7 weeks of nivolumab. Patients all relapsed after autologous stem cell transplantation, and there was variation in brentuximab vedotin exposure. TCRdb keeps only in-frame clones here, not all; method: immunoSEQ multiplex PCR. The profile shows approximately 41,000 clones, around two thirds of them singletons. The TCR originated in a human donor with classical Hodgkin lymphoma. The sequencing used peripheral blood mononuclear cells (PBMCs), collected before the fourth cycle of nivolumab. The chain combines TRBV7-2 with TRBJ2-7; TRBD1 is a possible D gene (5 bases). The CDR3 DNA reads TGTGCCAGCAGTTCGGGCAGGGCCTACGAGCAGTACTTC. Amino acids: CASSSGRAYEQYF.